The 22 T cell receptor beta chains below all came from one sample that was sequenced in a study of T-cell reconstitution after alpha-beta-depleted transplantation in children. As it was prepared, the TCRbeta library received unique molecular identifiers. TCRdb processed the PCR reads anew with MiXCR; each CDR3 protein has one entry. In the table there are about 870,000 distinct CDR3 sequences, 16% of which are singletons. The material was PBMCs, mostly from graft donor cells, obtained 360 days after TCRalphabeta/CD19-depleted stem cell transplant. These receptors all stem from a male patient under 18 who had a stem cell transplant for acute lymphoblastic leukemia, so the T cells may come from the graft donor.

This clonotype occurred once. CDR3 residues: CASSQTQGRTVLVSNQPQHF. In DNA form, the CDR3 reads TGTGCCAGCAGCCAAACCCAGGGCAGAACGGTGCTCGTCTCGAATCAGCCCCAGCATTTT. The V gene is TRBV3-1, the J gene TRBJ1-5; possible D gene TRBD1, 5 bases. Trimming left V 2 bases short and J 4 bases short, with 27 bases between. Germline V gives CDR1 LGHDT, CDR2 YNNKEL (reference sequence). The CDR3 is 20 amino acids.

This clonotype was found many times. This chain links TRBV13 with TRBJ2-3, with 7 bases that match TRBD1. This CDR3 region has 15 residues. Unmatched junction bases numbered 6, after V lost 0 bases and J lost 6 bases. The V gene's germline CDR1 is PRHDT and CDR2 FYEKMQ (reference sequence). CDR3 residues: CASSLGDRDGDTQYF. The DNA of the CDR3 is TGTGCCAGCAGCTTAGGCGACAGGGACGGCGATACGCAGTATTTT.

This clonotype was recorded many times. The chain has TRBV6-5 and TRBJ1-1, with D possibly TRBD1 on 6 matching bases. The length of the CDR3 is 13 residues. Germline CDR1 MNHEY, CDR2 SVGAGI. The ends were cut back, 6 bases at V and 4 bases at J, with 12 bases in the middle. DNA of the CDR3: TGTGCCAGCAGGCTACAGGGATCCACTGAAGCTTTCTTT. Translation gives CASRLQGSTEAFF.

This chain joins TRBV3-1 and TRBJ2-2; 8 bases match TRBD2. V gave up 6 bases and J gave up 7 bases; unmatched junction bases: 13. The V gene's germline CDR1 is LGHDT and CDR2 YNNKEL (reference sequence). This CDR3 has 16 residues. CDR3 sequence (DNA): TGTGCCAGCAGGCAGACTAGCGCCCCCCCCAACGGGGAGCTGTTTTTT. Translated, it gives CASRQTSAPPNGELFF.

Concerning this clonotype: The junction departs from the called germline gene at one end, perhaps through a read error. The chain joins TRBV12-3 or TRBV12-4 to TRBJ1-5, with D tentatively TRBD1 (6 bases). The CDR3 runs to 15 residues. CDR3 amino acids: CVSRQGQPSNQPQHF. The CDR3 nucleotides are TGTGTCAGCAGACAAGGACAGCCAAGCAATCAGCCCCAGCATTTT.

The table lists this clonotype with a few counts. V usage is TRBV11-1 and J usage is TRBJ2-6; 9 bases map to TRBD1. CDR1 and CDR2 from the germline V gene are SGHAT and FQDESV (reference sequence). V lost 8 bases to trimming and J lost 2 bases; unmatched junction nucleotides: 13. The CDR3 length is 18 residues. CDR3 bases: TGTGCCAGCCCCTTCCGGGACAGGGAGGGAACTGGGGCCAACGTCCTGACTTTC. Amino acids: CASPFRDREGTGANVLTF.

The chain couples TRBV5-4 to TRBJ2-7; a possible D gene is TRBD1 (5 bases). The CDR3 is 19 amino acids. From germline, CDR1 is SGHNT and CDR2 YYREEE (reference sequence). Trimming left V 0 bases short and J 1 base short, with 23 bases between. The CDR3 bases are TGTGCCAGCAGCTTGGGGCCTCGGACACGGTGGGATCTTTCCTACGAGCAGTACTTC. It is translated as CASSLGPRTRWDLSYEQYF.

There are many counts of this clonotype. This rearrangement joins TRBV10-3 to TRBJ2-1, with TRBD1 matching 9 bases. J was trimmed by 5 bases and V by 4 bases; bases with no gene match: 6. CDR1 is ENHRY and CDR2 is SYGVKD in the germline V gene. The CDR3 loop spans 15 amino acids. CDR3 nucleotides: TGTGCCATCAGTGTGCAGGGACAGGGTCACAATGAGCAGTTCTTC. As protein: CAISVQGQGHNEQFF.

The rearrangement links TRBV10-3 to TRBJ2-7; weak D call: TRBD1 (6 bases). V dropped 8 bases and J dropped 3 bases, with 8 bases sitting between them. The germline V gene encodes CDR1 ENHRY and CDR2 SYGVKD. The length of the CDR3 is 11 residues. For the CDR3, the DNA is TGTGCCATCTCCAGGGGCTACGAGCAGTACTTC. Protein: CAISRGYEQYF.

J is TRBJ2-3 and V is TRBV4-2, with TRBD2 matching 7 bases. V shed 4 bases, J shed 6 bases, and the junction held 25 bases outside the gene matches. CDR3 length: 20 residues. The germline V gene encodes CDR1 LGHNA and CDR2 YNFKEQ. The CDR3 reads CASSRTSGGSSHILADTQYF. The CDR3 region has the DNA TGTGCCAGCAGCCGAACTTCGGGCGGGAGTTCTCATATATTGGCGGATACGCAGTATTTT.

This chain connects TRBV5-1 to TRBJ1-2; the match to TRBD1 covers 7 bases. This CDR3 is built from 15 residues. V was pared by 4 bases and J by 0 bases, with 6 bases of the junction left unmatched. Germline CDR1 and CDR2: SGHRS and YFSETQ. The CDR3 DNA follows: TGCGCCAGCAGCACGAACAGGGGCGCTAACTATGGCTACACCTTC. Translated, it gives CASSTNRGANYGYTF.

V is TRBV18 and J is TRBJ2-3; D is ambiguous. The CDR3 is 14 residues long. The germline V and J ends were trimmed by 0 bases and 0 bases, with 4 bases remaining between them. CDR1 and CDR2 (germline): KGHSH, LQKENI. This CDR3 reads CASSPPWSTDTQYF. DNA for the CDR3: TGTGCCAGCTCACCACCGTGGAGCACAGATACGCAGTATTTT.

Ten or more counts support this clonotype. This chain joins TRBV5-1 and TRBJ2-1; D tentatively reads TRBD1 or TRBD2 (5 bases each). The CDR3 contains 16 residues. Looked up from germline, CDR1 is SGHRS and CDR2 is YFSETQ. V dropped 7 bases and J dropped 3 bases, with 20 bases sitting between them. CDR3 protein: CASGTGTSIFYNEQFF. In DNA form, the CDR3 reads TGCGCCAGCGGAACCGGGACGAGCATTTTCTACAATGAGCAGTTCTTC.

This chain uses TRBV29-1 with TRBJ1-1, with 8 bases fitting TRBD1. V lost 3 bases, J lost 0 bases, and 9 bases stayed unmatched. Germline CDR1 and CDR2: SQVTM and ANQGSEA. The CDR3 consists of 16 residues. The CDR3 protein is CSVDDDRGTMNTEAFF. For the CDR3, the DNA is TGCAGCGTTGATGACGACAGGGGTACCATGAACACTGAAGCTTTCTTT.

This clonotype was seen a handful of times. The CDR3 loop reads CAILTPGVEQFF. The CDR3, as DNA: TGTGCCATCCTGACCCCCGGGGTCGAGCAGTTCTTC. The chain joins TRBV10-3 to TRBJ2-1, with a tentative D call TRBD2 (5 bases). Germline V gene data show CDR1 as ENHRY and CDR2 as SYGVKD. Trimming took 8 bases from V and 10 from J, leaving 15 bases between them. The CDR3 has 12 amino acids.

The chain links TRBV29-1 to TRBJ2-3; perhaps TRBD2 as D (5 bases). This CDR3 is 13 amino acids long. Germline V CDR1 and CDR2: SQVTM, ANQGSEA. Trimming removed 3 bases from V and 2 bases from J, with 9 bases in between. CDR3 amino acids: CSVDEGYTDTQYF. CDR3 bases: TGCAGCGTTGACGAGGGATACACAGATACGCAGTATTTT.

This chain uses TRBV27 with TRBJ2-3; D remains unclear. CDR1 and CDR2 (germline): MNHEY, SMNVEV (reference sequence). The CDR3 covers 15 residues. V was shortened by 2 bases and J by 0 bases, with 9 bases between the two germline ends. CDR3 region: CASSLVQSSTDTQYF. Written as DNA, the CDR3 is TGTGCCAGCAGTTTAGTACAGTCTAGCACAGATACGCAGTATTTT.

This clonotype was picked up a small number of times. This sequence joins TRBV14 and TRBJ2-1; no firm D call. V lost 0 bases and J lost 9, with 15 bases in between. CDR1 is SGHDN and CDR2 is FVKESK in the germline V gene. This CDR3 region has 15 residues. CDR3 nucleotides: TGTGCCAGCAGCCAAGATCGCGGTGGGGTCGTTGAGCAGTTCTTC. Translating it yields CASSQDRGGVVEQFF.

This clonotype was seen repeatedly, ten times or more. The chain uses TRBV4-2 and TRBJ2-7; D possibly matches TRBD1 or TRBD2 (5 bases each). The germline V gene has CDR1 LGHNA and CDR2 YNFKEQ. The CDR3 length is 15 residues. The V and J ends lost 3 bases and 2 bases respectively, with 14 bases between them. This chain's CDR3 is CASSHPGPPAYEQYF. CDR3 nucleotide sequence: TGTGCCAGCAGCCACCCGGGACCCCCGGCCTACGAGCAGTACTTC.

This clonotype occurred many times. This rearrangement joins TRBV4-2 to TRBJ2-2; 12 nucleotides align to TRBD2. The CDR3 contains 17 residues. Germline V lookup: CDR1 LGHNA, CDR2 YNFKEQ. J was trimmed by 8 bases and V by 4 bases; bases with no gene match: 11. The CDR3: CASSPDGLAGGNGELFF. CDR3 coding DNA: TGTGCCAGCAGCCCCGATGGTCTAGCGGGAGGGAATGGGGAGCTGTTTTTT.

The chain couples TRBV3-1 to TRBJ2-5; D possibly matches TRBD1 or TRBD2 (5 bases each). Trimming shortened V by 3 bases and J by 2 bases, and 13 bases separated the two germline ends. From germline, CDR1 is LGHDT and CDR2 YNNKEL (reference sequence). The CDR3 is 15 residues long. This CDR3 reads CASSQGRDLQETQYF. The CDR3 DNA follows: TGTGCCAGCAGCCAGGGCAGGGACCTTCAAGAGACCCAGTACTTC.

V gene TRBV12-3 or TRBV12-4 combines with J gene TRBJ2-3; 8 bases are a match to TRBD1. J lost 2 bases, V lost 3 bases, and 4 bases had no gene match. The CDR3 is made up of 15 amino acids. The CDR3 sequence is CASSLQGAITDTQYF. Here the CDR3 DNA reads TGTGCCAGCAGTTTGCAGGGGGCGATCACAGATACGCAGTATTTT.